Listed here are 24 T cell receptor beta chains from one sample, sequenced in a study of cytomegalovirus exposure and HLA in healthy donors. This PCR relied on a set of 60 Vbeta primers and 13 Jbeta primers. The assay was immunoSEQ multiplex PCR, and TCRdb's table has in-frame clones only and misses some. The sample holds 35,000 to 50,000 clones. What was sequenced was PBMCs. The origin of the receptors is a young woman in good health and CMV-seropositive.

The chain's CDR3 is CASSIPVWTGDTEAFF. DNA for the CDR3: TGTGCCAGTAGTATCCCCGTATGGACAGGGGACACTGAAGCTTTCTTT. The rearrangement links TRBV19 to TRBJ1-1; TRBD1 matches at 9 bases. The CDR3 runs 16 residues. Germline V lookup: CDR1 LNHDA, CDR2 SQIVND (reference sequence). Germline trimming cut 3 bases from V and 3 bases from J; bases unmatched to any gene: 8.

J is TRBJ2-2 and V is TRBV5-4, with 7 bases that match TRBD1. From germline, CDR1 is SGHNT and CDR2 YYREEE (reference sequence). J lost 7 bases, V lost 3 bases, and 9 bases had no gene match. This CDR3 contains 15 residues. CDR3 coding DNA: TGTGCCAGCAGCTACCCGGGACAGCCCGGCGGGGAGCTGTTTTTT. Translated, it gives CASSYPGQPGGELFF.

The V call is TRBV11-3, the J call TRBJ2-7; D gene unclear. Per germline, CDR1 SGHNT and CDR2 YENEEA. Trimming removed 5 bases at V and 7 bases at J, with 15 bases between. The CDR3 has 13 amino acids. CDR3 DNA: TGTGCCAGCAGCGTTTCCCCCCAGAATGAGCAGTACTTC. Translating it yields CASSVSPQNEQYF.

The rearrangement links TRBV28 to TRBJ1-2; possible D gene TRBD1, 6 bases. Trimming shortened V by 2 bases and J by 0 bases, and 7 bases separated the two germline ends. Germline V gene sequence: CDR1 MDHEN, CDR2 SYDVKM. The length of the CDR3 is 14 residues. The CDR3 is CASSLKGANYGYTF. Here the CDR3 DNA reads TGTGCCAGCAGTTTAAAGGGGGCTAACTATGGCTACACCTTC.

J is TRBJ1-1 and V is TRBV5-6, with TRBD1 matching 8 bases. The CDR3 has 16 amino acids. Germline V gene lookup returns CDR1 SGHDT and CDR2 YYEEEE. The V and J ends lost 4 bases and 0 bases, in that order; junction bases with no gene match: 8. The CDR3 protein is CASSPTLDRVNTEAFF. CDR3 coding DNA: TGTGCCAGCAGCCCCACATTGGACAGGGTGAACACTGAAGCTTTCTTT.

The chain employs TRBV6-5 and TRBJ2-7; 7 nucleotides agree with TRBD1. The CDR3 covers 13 residues. J was trimmed by 3 bases and V by 6 bases; bases with no gene match: 5. Germline V gene lookup returns CDR1 MNHEY and CDR2 SVGAGI. Here the CDR3 reads CASSPTGNYEQYF. The DNA for the CDR3 is TGTGCCAGCAGCCCGACAGGGAACTACGAGCAGTACTTC.

V is TRBV5-6 and J is TRBJ1-2; D is possibly TRBD1 (6 bases). V gave up 5 bases and J gave up 4 bases, with 9 bases separating them. In germline, CDR1 is SGHDT, CDR2 YYEEEE. CDR3 length equals 12 residues. The CDR3: CASRTGSYGYTF. DNA of the CDR3: TGTGCCAGCAGAACAGGGTCCTATGGCTACACCTTC.

V gene TRBV30 combines with J gene TRBJ1-1; 8 bases are shared with TRBD1. V was pared by 7 bases and J by 1 base, with 2 bases of the junction left unmatched. Germline V lookup: CDR1 GTSNPN, CDR2 SVGIG (reference sequence). CDR3 length: 12 amino acids. CDR3 coding DNA: TGTGCCTTACAGGGGGGGAACACTGAAGCTTTCTTT. This encodes CALQGGNTEAFF.

This chain uses TRBV6-5 with TRBJ2-5; D might be TRBD1 (6 bases). The V end was cut by 8 bases, the J end by 1 base, with 11 bases between. Germline lookup yields CDR1 MNHEY and CDR2 SVGAGI. The CDR3 totals 13 residues. In DNA form, the CDR3 reads TGTGCCAGCGGGAAGACAGGCCAAGAGACCCAGTACTTC. Its protein is CASGKTGQETQYF.

V usage is TRBV5-1 and J usage is TRBJ2-6, with D maybe TRBD1 (5 bases). CDR1 is SGHRS, CDR2 YFSETQ, per germline. CDR3 size: 15 residues. V gave up 0 bases and J gave up 10 bases, with 14 bases separating them. CDR3 sequence reads: CASSLATTELNVLTF. CDR3 in DNA: TGCGCCAGCAGCTTGGCCACGACAGAGCTAAACGTCCTGACTTTC.

The rearrangement joins TRBV9 to TRBJ2-3, with a weak D call TRBD2 (6 bases). The CDR3 loop spans 15 amino acids. V gave up 4 bases and J gave up 2 bases, with 14 bases separating them. Germline loops: CDR1 SGDLS, CDR2 YYNGEE. CDR3 sequence (DNA): TGTGCCAGCAGCCGAGCTGGGGGGAACACAGATACGCAGTATTTT. Its translation is CASSRAGGNTDTQYF.

The V and J genes are TRBV5-1 and TRBJ2-5; TRBD1 is a possible D gene (5 bases). Germline assignment: CDR1 SGHRS and CDR2 YFSETQ. The CDR3 spans 14 residues. V was clipped by 0 bases and J by 7 bases, with 13 bases between them. CDR3 sequence (DNA): TGCGCCAGCAGCTTGGGAAGGGGTTTGATGACCCAGTACTTC. As protein: CASSLGRGLMTQYF.

V and J are TRBV11-2 and TRBJ2-2; no reliable D call. This CDR3 is 13 amino acids long. Germline CDR1 SGHAT, CDR2 FQNNGV. Trimming pared 1 base from V and 6 bases from J, leaving 6 bases between. DNA of the CDR3: TGTGCCAGCAGCTTAGGGCTGGCCGGGGAGCTGTTTTTT. It encodes CASSLGLAGELFF.

The V and J genes are TRBV4-2 and TRBJ1-5, with 7 bases that match TRBD1. Trimming cost V 0 bases and J 6 bases; bases outside gene matches: 11. Germline V gene lookup returns CDR1 LGHNA and CDR2 YNFKEQ. The CDR3 spans 17 residues. The CDR3 loop is CASSQDSSTAGGQPQHF. As DNA, the CDR3 is TGTGCCAGCAGCCAAGATTCGTCTACGGCAGGGGGTCAGCCCCAGCATTTT.

The rearrangement uses TRBV6-6 and TRBJ1-1; a possible D gene is TRBD1 (6 bases). Deletions cut 4 bases from V and 5 bases from J, with 11 bases between. CDR1 is MNHNY, CDR2 SVGAGI, per germline (reference sequence). The CDR3 sequence is 13 residues long. CDR3 DNA sequence: TGTGCCAGCAGTTCCGCGGACAGAACTGAAGCTTTCTTT. Translating it yields CASSSADRTEAFF.

This chain uses TRBV13 with TRBJ2-7, with a possible D match to TRBD1 (6 bases). Germline assignment: CDR1 PRHDT and CDR2 FYEKMQ (reference sequence). CDR3 size: 15 residues. V shed 5 bases and J shed 4 bases, with 18 bases lying between them. The CDR3 loop is CASSQSRGLGYEQYF. The CDR3 DNA follows: TGTGCCAGCAGCCAAAGCAGGGGATTGGGGTACGAGCAGTACTTC.

The V and J genes are TRBV30 and TRBJ1-4, with a possible D match to TRBD1 (5 bases). Trimming pared 2 bases from V and 5 bases from J, leaving 18 bases between. Germline CDR1 GTSNPN, CDR2 SVGIG (reference sequence). The length of the CDR3 is 16 residues. The CDR3 DNA reads as TGTGCCTGGAGTACAACAGGTCCGAGAGGAAATGAAAAACTGTTTTTT. This translates into CAWSTTGPRGNEKLFF.

This chain uses TRBV6-1 with TRBJ2-2, with D uncertain. Germline loops: CDR1 MNHNS, CDR2 SASEGT. The V gene lost 1 base and the J gene lost 7 bases, with 7 bases spanning the gap. CDR3 length: 13 amino acids. Written as DNA, the CDR3 is TGTGCCAGCAGTGAAGGGAACTACGGGGAGCTGTTTTTT. Residues: CASSEGNYGELFF.

The V gene is TRBV11-3, the J gene TRBJ2-7; 9 positions agree with TRBD1. V dropped 9 bases and J dropped 5; count of bases not matched to a gene: 8. CDR1 is SGHNT and CDR2 is YENEEA in the germline V gene. The CDR3 is 13 residues long. The chain's CDR3 is CASGGQGYDEQYF. For the CDR3, the DNA is TGTGCCAGTGGGGGACAGGGATATGACGAGCAGTACTTC. The full variable domain, rest sourced from reference TRBV11-3 and TRBJ2-7, is EAGVVQSPRYKIIEKKQPVAFWCNPISGHNTLYWYLQNLGQGPELLIRYENEEAVDDSQLPKDRFSAERLKGVDSTLKIQPAELGDSAVYLCASGGQGYDEQYFGPGTRLTVT.

This chain connects TRBV18 to TRBJ1-2, with 9 bases lining up with TRBD1. Trimming took 0 bases from V and 4 from J; bases not matched to a gene: 3. Germline V gene data show CDR1 as KGHSH and CDR2 as LQKENI. The CDR3 runs 15 residues. CDR3 sequence (DNA): TGTGCCAGCTCACCACCGGACAGGGGATTCTATGGCTACACCTTC. It specifies CASSPPDRGFYGYTF.

The rearrangement joins TRBV6-5 to TRBJ1-5; a weak D match, TRBD1 (5 bases). The CDR3 runs 13 residues. Trimming took 8 bases from V and 10 from J, leaving 18 bases between them. Germline V gives CDR1 MNHEY, CDR2 SVGAGI. The CDR3 is CASGNGGTGPQHF. CDR3 in DNA: TGTGCCAGCGGCAACGGGGGAACTGGACCCCAGCATTTT.

The V and J genes are TRBV11-2 and TRBJ2-7; TRBD2 aligns across 8 bases. The CDR3 runs to 16 residues. Germline trimming cut 3 bases from V and 1 base from J; bases unmatched to any gene: 8. Looked up from germline, CDR1 is SGHAT and CDR2 is FQNNGV. CDR3 region: CASSFKSGGVSYEQYF. The CDR3 nucleotides are TGTGCCAGCAGCTTCAAGAGCGGGGGAGTATCCTACGAGCAGTACTTC.

The chain links TRBV6-6 to TRBJ1-4; TRBD1 is a possible D gene (5 bases). CDR1 is MNHNY, CDR2 SVGAGI, per germline (reference sequence). With 2 bases removed from V and 10 bases from J, the gap between germline ends came to 14 bases. CDR3 length: 14 amino acids. The CDR3 region is CASSYGDLEAKLFF. The CDR3 region has the DNA TGTGCCAGCAGTTACGGGGACTTAGAGGCAAAACTGTTTTTT.

V and J are TRBV5-1 and TRBJ2-1; 7 bases line up with TRBD2. V trimming: 6 bases; J trimming: 8 bases; junction bases outside the gene matches: 11. The germline gives CDR1 SGHRS, CDR2 YFSETQ. This CDR3 is 14 amino acids long. CDR3: CASTSRGDRDEQFF. As DNA, the CDR3 is TGCGCCAGCACCTCACGGGGGGATCGGGATGAGCAGTTCTTC.